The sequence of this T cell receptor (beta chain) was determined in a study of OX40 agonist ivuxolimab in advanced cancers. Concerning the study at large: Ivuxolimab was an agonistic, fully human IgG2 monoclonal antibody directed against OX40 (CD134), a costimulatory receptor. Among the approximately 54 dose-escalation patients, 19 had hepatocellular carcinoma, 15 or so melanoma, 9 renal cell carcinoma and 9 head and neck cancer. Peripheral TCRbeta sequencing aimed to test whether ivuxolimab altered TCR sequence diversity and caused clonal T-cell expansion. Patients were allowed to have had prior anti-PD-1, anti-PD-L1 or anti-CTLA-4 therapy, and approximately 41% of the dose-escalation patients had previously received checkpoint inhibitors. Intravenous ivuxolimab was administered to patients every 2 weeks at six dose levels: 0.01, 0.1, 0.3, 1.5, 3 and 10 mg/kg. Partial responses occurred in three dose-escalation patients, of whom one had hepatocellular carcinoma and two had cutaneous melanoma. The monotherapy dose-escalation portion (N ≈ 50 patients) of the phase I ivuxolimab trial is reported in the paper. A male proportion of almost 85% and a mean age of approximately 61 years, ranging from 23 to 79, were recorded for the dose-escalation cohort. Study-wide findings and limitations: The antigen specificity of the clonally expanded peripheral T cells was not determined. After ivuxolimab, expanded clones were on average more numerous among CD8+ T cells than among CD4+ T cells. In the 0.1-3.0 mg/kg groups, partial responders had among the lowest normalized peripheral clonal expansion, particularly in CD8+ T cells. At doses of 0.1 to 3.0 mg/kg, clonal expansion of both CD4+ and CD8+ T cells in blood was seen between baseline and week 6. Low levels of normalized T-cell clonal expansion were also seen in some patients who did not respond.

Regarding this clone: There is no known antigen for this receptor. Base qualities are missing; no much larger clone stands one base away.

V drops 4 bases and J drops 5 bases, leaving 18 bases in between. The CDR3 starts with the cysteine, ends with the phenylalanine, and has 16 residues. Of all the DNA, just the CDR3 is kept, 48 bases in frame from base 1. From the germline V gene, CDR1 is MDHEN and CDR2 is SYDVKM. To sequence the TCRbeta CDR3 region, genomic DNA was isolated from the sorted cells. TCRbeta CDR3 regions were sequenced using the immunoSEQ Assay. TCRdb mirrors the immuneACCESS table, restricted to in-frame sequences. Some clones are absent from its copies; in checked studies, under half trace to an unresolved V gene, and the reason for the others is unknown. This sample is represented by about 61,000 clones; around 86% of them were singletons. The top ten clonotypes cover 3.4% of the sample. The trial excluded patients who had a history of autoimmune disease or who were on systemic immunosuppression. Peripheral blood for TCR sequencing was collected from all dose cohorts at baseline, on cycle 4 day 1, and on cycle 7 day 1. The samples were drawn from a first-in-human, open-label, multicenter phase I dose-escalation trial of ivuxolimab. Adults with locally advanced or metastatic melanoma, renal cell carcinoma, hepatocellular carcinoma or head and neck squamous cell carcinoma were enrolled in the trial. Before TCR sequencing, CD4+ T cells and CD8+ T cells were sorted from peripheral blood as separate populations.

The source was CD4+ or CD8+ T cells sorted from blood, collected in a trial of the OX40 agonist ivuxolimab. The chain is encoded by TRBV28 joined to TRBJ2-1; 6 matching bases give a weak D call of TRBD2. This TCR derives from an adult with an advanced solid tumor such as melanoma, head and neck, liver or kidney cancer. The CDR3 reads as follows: CASSSLLAVKNNEQFF. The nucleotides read TGTGCCAGCAGTTCGCTATTAGCGGTGAAGAACAATGAGCAGTTCTTC.